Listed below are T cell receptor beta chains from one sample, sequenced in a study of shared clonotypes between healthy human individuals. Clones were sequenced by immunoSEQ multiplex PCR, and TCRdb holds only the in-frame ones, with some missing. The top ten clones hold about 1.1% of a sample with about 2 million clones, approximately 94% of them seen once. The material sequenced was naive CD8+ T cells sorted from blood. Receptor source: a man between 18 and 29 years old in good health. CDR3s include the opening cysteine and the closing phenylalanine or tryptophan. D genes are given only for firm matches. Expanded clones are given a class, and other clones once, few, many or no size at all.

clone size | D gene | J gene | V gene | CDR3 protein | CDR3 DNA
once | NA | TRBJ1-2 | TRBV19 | CASTDIGFYGYTF | TGTGCCAGTACAGATATCGGCTTCTATGGCTACACCTTC
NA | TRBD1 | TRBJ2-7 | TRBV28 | CASSWDRASTSYEQYF | TGTGCCAGCAGTTGGGACAGGGCATCTACCTCCTACGAGCAGTACTTC
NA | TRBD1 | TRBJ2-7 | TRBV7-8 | CASSSWDRAYEQYF | TGTGCCAGCAGCAGCTGGGACAGGGCTTACGAGCAGTACTTC
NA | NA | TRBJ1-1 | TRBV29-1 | CSVEAPMRGRGEAFF | TGCAGCGTTGAAGCCCCTATGCGGGGTCGAGGTGAAGCTTTCTTT
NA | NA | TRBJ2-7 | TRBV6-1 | CAARQVPNEQYF | TGTGCCGCAAGACAGGTTCCCAACGAGCAGTACTTC
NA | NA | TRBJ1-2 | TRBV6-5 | CASSYGVRPDYGYTF | TGTGCCAGCAGTTACGGTGTGCGACCGGACTATGGCTACACCTTC
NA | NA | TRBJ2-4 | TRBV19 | CASSEAVAKNIQYF | TGTGCCAGTAGTGAAGCAGTAGCCAAAAACATTCAGTACTTC
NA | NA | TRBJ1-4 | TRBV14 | CASSQEGSQGYNEKLFF | TGTGCCAGCAGCCAAGAGGGGAGCCAGGGATATAATGAAAAACTGTTTTTT
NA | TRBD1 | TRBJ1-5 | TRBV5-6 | CASSSFGTGVNQPQHF | TGTGCCAGCAGCTCCTTCGGGACAGGGGTTAACCAGCCCCAGCATTTT
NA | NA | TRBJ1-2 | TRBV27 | CASSSGGAGYTF | TGTGCCAGCAGTTCGGGGGGCGCTGGCTACACCTTC
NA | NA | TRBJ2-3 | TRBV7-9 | CASSSNRAYPTDTQYF | TGTGCCAGCAGCTCCAATCGGGCATATCCGACAGATACGCAGTATTTT
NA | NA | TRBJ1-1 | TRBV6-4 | CASSEGGSAEAFF | TGTGCCAGCAGTGAAGGTGGTAGCGCTGAAGCTTTCTTT
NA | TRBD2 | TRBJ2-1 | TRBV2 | CASSDRAGGWGEQFF | TGTGCCAGCAGTGATAGGGCGGGAGGCTGGGGTGAGCAGTTCTTC
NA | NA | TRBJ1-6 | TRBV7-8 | CASSPQVAGNYNSPLHF | TGTGCCAGCAGCCCCCAGGTCGCGGGGAACTATAATTCACCCCTCCACTTT
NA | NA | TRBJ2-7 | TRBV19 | CALRGNLGQYF | TGTGCCCTTCGGGGGAACTTAGGGCAGTACTTC
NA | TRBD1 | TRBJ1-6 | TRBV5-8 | CASSRGQGLGSPLHF | TGTGCCAGCAGCCGAGGACAGGGGCTAGGTTCACCCCTCCACTTT
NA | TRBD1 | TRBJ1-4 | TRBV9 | CASSTQGEGANEKLFF | TGTGCCAGCAGCACTCAGGGGGAAGGGGCTAATGAAAAACTGTTTTTT
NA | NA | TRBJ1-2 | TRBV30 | CAWSPVTNHYGYTF | TGTGCCTGGAGTCCCGTGACCAACCACTATGGCTACACCTTC
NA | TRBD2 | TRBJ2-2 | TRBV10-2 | CASRGTSGGAVANTGELFF | TGCGCCAGCAGAGGGACTAGCGGGGGGGCCGTAGCGAACACCGGGGAGCTGTTTTTT
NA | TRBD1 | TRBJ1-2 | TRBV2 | CASSPGQGSYGYTF | TGTGCCAGCAGTCCGGGACAGGGGTCTTATGGCTACACCTTC
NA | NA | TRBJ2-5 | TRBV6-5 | CASSPGLETQYF | TGTGCCAGCAGCCCGGGACTAGAGACCCAGTACTTC
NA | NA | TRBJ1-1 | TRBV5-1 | CASSLQQAMNTEAFF | TGCGCCAGCAGCTTGCAACAGGCCATGAACACTGAAGCTTTCTTT
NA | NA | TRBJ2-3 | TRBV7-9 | CASSPPNLDTQYF | TGTGCCAGCAGCCCTCCAAATCTAGATACGCAGTATTTT
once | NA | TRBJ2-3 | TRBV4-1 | CASSHRDSSTDTQYF | TGCGCCAGCAGCCACCGGGACTCTAGCACAGATACGCAGTATTTT
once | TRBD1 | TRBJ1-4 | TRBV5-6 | CASSIQGTNEKLFF | TGTGCCAGCAGCATACAGGGGACTAATGAAAAACTGTTTTTT